The sequence of this T cell receptor beta chain was determined in a study of shared clonotypes between healthy human individuals. Method: immunoSEQ multiplex PCR; TCRdb's copy keeps in-frame clones and lacks some. The data contain almost 750,000 clones, roughly two thirds of them singletons. All donors qualified as healthy HIV-negative adults and had experienced no recent acute infections or vaccinations. CDR3 length equals 15 residues. The V gene end was trimmed by 4 bases and the J gene end by 6 bases; junction bases not matched to a gene: 7. Germline loops: CDR1 LGHNA, CDR2 YNFKEQ. This chain uses TRBV4-2 with TRBJ2-3, with TRBD2 matching 10 bases. The sequence was obtained from a woman between 25 and 40 years old in good health. The source material was memory CD4+ T cells sorted from blood. Subset indicated: CD45RA-negative fraction. The CDR3 DNA reads TGTGCCAGCAGCCCCGGTAGCGGGAGGATGGATACGCAGTATTTT. Its protein product is CASSPGSGRMDTQYF.